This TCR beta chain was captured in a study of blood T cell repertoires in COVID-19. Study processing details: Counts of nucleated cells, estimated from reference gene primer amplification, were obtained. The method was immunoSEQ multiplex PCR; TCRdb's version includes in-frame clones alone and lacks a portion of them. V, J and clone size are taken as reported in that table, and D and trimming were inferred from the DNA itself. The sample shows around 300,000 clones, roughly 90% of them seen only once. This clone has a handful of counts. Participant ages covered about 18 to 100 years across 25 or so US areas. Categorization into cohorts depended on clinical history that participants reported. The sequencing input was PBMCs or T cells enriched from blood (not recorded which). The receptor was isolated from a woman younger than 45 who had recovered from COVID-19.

The CDR3 coding sequence is TGTGCCAGCAGCTTGGCAGGAGGGGAGGGTGGCAATGAGCAGTTCTTC. Protein product: CASSLAGGEGGNEQFF. The J gene is TRBJ2-1, the V gene TRBV5-4, with TRBD2 matching over 7 bases. Germline CDR1 reads SGHNT; CDR2 reads YYREEE (reference sequence). V shed 0 bases and J 6 bases; nucleotides not matched to a gene: 9. The CDR3 totals 16 residues.